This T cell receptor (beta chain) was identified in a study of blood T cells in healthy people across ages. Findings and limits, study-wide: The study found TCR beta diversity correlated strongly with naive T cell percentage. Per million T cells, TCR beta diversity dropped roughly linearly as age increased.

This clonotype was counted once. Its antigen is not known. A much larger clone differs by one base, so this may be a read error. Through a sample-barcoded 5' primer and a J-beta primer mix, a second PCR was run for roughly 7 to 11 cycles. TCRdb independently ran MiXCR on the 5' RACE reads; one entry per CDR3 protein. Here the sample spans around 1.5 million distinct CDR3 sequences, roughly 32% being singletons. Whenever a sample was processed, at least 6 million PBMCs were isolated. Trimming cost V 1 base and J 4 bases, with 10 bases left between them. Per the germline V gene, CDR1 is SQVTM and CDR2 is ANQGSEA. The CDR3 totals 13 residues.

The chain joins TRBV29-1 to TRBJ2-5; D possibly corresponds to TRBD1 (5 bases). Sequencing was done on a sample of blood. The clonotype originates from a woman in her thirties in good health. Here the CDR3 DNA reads TGCAGCGTTGAAGGGGGCAGGGCAGAGACCCAGTACTTC. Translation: CSVEGGRAETQYF.